The 23 T cell receptor beta chains below all came from one sample that was sequenced in a study of Tregs in tolerant kidney transplant recipients. The table came from immunoSEQ multiplex PCR; TCRdb's copy has only in-frame clones and leaves some out. This table holds just under 65,000 clones, roughly 98% found once. The source was Tregs from blood, collected before the transplant. The source is a human donor who received a combined kidney and bone marrow transplant.

The chain has TRBV5-4 and TRBJ2-7; tentative D call: TRBD2 (7 bases). Between the trimmed V and J ends, which lost 0 bases and 6 bases, there was a span of 13 bases. Germline CDR1 SGHNT, CDR2 YYREEE (reference sequence). This CDR3 comprises 14 residues. In DNA, the CDR3 is TGTGCCAGCAGCTTGGACAGGGAGGGTGGCGAGCAGTACTTC. Protein product: CASSLDREGGEQYF.

The chain couples TRBV19 to TRBJ2-2; 7 nucleotides agree with TRBD1. Per the germline V gene, CDR1 is LNHDA and CDR2 is SQIVND (reference sequence). With V trimmed by 7 bases and J by 3 bases, 8 bases remained unmatched. This CDR3 comprises 15 residues. CDR3 protein: CASTTQGLYTGELFF. CDR3 nucleotides: TGTGCCAGTACCACACAGGGGCTGTACACCGGGGAGCTGTTTTTT.

The chain uses TRBV7-8 and TRBJ1-2, with 7 bases lining up with TRBD1. This CDR3 comprises 13 residues. Trimming took 5 bases from V and 4 from J; bases not matched to a gene: 4. Germline V gene sequence: CDR1 SGHVS, CDR2 FQNEAQ. As DNA, the CDR3 is TGTGCCAGCAGCACAGACAGGGTCTATGGCTACACCTTC. Amino acid sequence: CASSTDRVYGYTF.

The chain couples TRBV7-6 to TRBJ2-7, with 7 bases that match TRBD1. Trimming removed 5 bases from V and 3 bases from J; junction bases left unmatched: 7. CDR1 and CDR2 from the germline V gene are SGHVS and FNYEAQ. This CDR3 is built from 14 residues. Here the CDR3 reads CASSTGASYYEQYF. The CDR3 bases are TGTGCCAGCAGCACAGGGGCGTCGTACTACGAGCAGTACTTC.

DNA of the CDR3: TGTGCCAGCAGCACTCCAGGACTAGCGGGGTACAATGAGCAGTTCTTC. Amino acid sequence: CASSTPGLAGYNEQFF. The gene calls are TRBV27 and TRBJ2-1, with TRBD2 matching 12 bases. With 6 bases clipped from V and 4 bases from J, the junction kept 7 bases outside the gene matches. Germline lookup yields CDR1 MNHEY and CDR2 SMNVEV (reference sequence). The CDR3 covers 16 residues.

This chain links TRBV27 with TRBJ1-2; 9 bases map to TRBD1. This CDR3 spans 12 amino acids. Germline V lookup: CDR1 MNHEY, CDR2 SMNVEV (reference sequence). The junction had 3 bases not matched to a gene; V was cut back by 6 bases and J by 7 bases. The CDR3 region has the DNA TGTGCCAGCAGAAACAGGGGGCTTGGCTACACCTTC. It yields the protein CASRNRGLGYTF.

DNA for the CDR3: TGTGCCAGCAGTCCTGGGGCAGCCTTCTCTGGAAACACCATATATTTT. The encoded protein is CASSPGAAFSGNTIYF. This sequence joins TRBV2 and TRBJ1-3; TRBD1 is a possible D gene (5 bases). Germline CDR1 is SNHLY and CDR2 is FYNNEI. V gave up 5 bases and J gave up 0 bases, with 14 bases separating them. The CDR3 is 16 amino acids.

The CDR3 spells CAISESTGGDTQYF. The CDR3 nucleotides read TGTGCCATCAGTGAGTCAACAGGGGGAGATACGCAGTATTTT. V gene TRBV10-3 combines with J gene TRBJ2-3; 8 bases are shared with TRBD1. Germline CDR1 is ENHRY and CDR2 is SYGVKD. The CDR3 is made up of 14 amino acids. The junction had 1 base not matched to a gene; V was cut back by 0 bases and J by 5 bases.

The chain uses TRBV21-1 and TRBJ2-1; the table's D call, TRBD1, has no DNA check behind it. TRBV21-1 constitutes a pseudogene. The CDR3 has 15 residues. CDR3 protein: CASSNRDRVDNEQFF. The CDR3 DNA is TGTGCCAGCAGCAACCGGGACAGGGTGGACAATGAGCAGTTCTTC.

CDR3 nucleotides: TGCGCCAGCAGCAGAGACAGTGTACAAGAGACCCAGTACTTC. Its translation: CASSRDSVQETQYF. V usage is TRBV5-1 and J usage is TRBJ2-5; D is perhaps TRBD1 (5 bases). The CDR3 is 14 residues long. The V gene lost 4 bases and the J gene lost 2 bases, with 12 bases spanning the gap. Looked up from germline, CDR1 is SGHRS and CDR2 is YFSETQ.

The genes are TRBV20-1 and TRBJ1-2; no clear D. This CDR3 has 11 amino acids. Trimming pared 5 bases from V and 8 bases from J, leaving 12 bases between. Germline V gene lookup returns CDR1 DFQATT and CDR2 SNEGSKA (reference sequence). CDR3 protein: CSAVEGRGYTF. DNA for the CDR3: TGCAGTGCTGTCGAAGGGAGAGGCTACACCTTC.

The chain carries TRBV7-2 and TRBJ2-2, with TRBD2 identical over 8 bases. Germline values: CDR1 SGHTA, CDR2 FQGNSA. V lost 3 bases and J lost 5; bases outside the gene matches: 5. The CDR3 has 15 amino acids. CDR3: CASSFSGVVTGELFF. CDR3 in DNA: TGTGCCAGCAGCTTTAGCGGGGTGGTAACCGGGGAGCTGTTTTTT.

V gene TRBV18 combines with J gene TRBJ2-5; D possibly corresponds to TRBD1 (5 bases). Trimming removed 4 bases at V and 5 bases at J, with 11 bases between. This CDR3 has 13 residues. Germline CDR1 KGHSH, CDR2 LQKENI. The CDR3 DNA reads as TGTGCCAGCTCACTTACAGGCTCCGAGACCCAGTACTTC. Residues: CASSLTGSETQYF.

The V and J genes are TRBV9 and TRBJ2-2, with D possibly TRBD2 on 5 matching bases. V gave up 0 bases and J gave up 7 bases, with 7 bases separating them. Per the germline V gene, CDR1 is SGDLS and CDR2 is YYNGEE. The CDR3 is made up of 13 amino acids. CDR3 loop: CASSVVGNGELFF. CDR3 nucleotides: TGTGCCAGCAGCGTAGTCGGGAACGGGGAGCTGTTTTTT.

The J gene is TRBJ2-7, the V gene TRBV10-3; D remains unclear. The CDR3 totals 12 residues. Germline-derived CDR1 and CDR2 are ENHRY and SYGVKD. Trimming removed 2 bases from V and 4 bases from J, with 6 bases in between. CDR3 coding DNA: TGTGCCATCAGTGAGCAAGCATACGAGCAGTACTTC. Translation gives CAISEQAYEQYF.

This rearrangement joins TRBV4-2 to TRBJ1-2; D ambiguous. The CDR3 runs 15 residues. The V gene's germline CDR1 is LGHNA and CDR2 YNFKEQ. The ends were cut back, 0 bases at V and 7 bases at J, with 15 bases in the middle. The CDR3 DNA is TGTGCCAGCAGCCAAGATTCCGGGGATCTTGTTGGCTACACCTTC. This encodes CASSQDSGDLVGYTF.

The genes are TRBV21-1 and TRBJ1-3; the D segment call TRBD1 is taken from the table without a DNA check. TRBV21-1 is marked as a pseudogene. The CDR3 loop spans 17 amino acids. The CDR3 nucleotides are TGTGCCAGCAGCCCATACTCCAGGGGGAGGTCTGGAAACACCATATATTTT. Residues: CASSPYSRGRSGNTIYF.

The rearrangement joins TRBV11-3 to TRBJ2-7; D gene uncertain. CDR1 SGHNT and CDR2 YENEEA come from the germline V gene. V was trimmed by 4 bases and J by 6 bases, leaving 7 bases between them. The CDR3 has 11 amino acids. This CDR3 is CASSSPGEQYF. The CDR3 bases are TGTGCCAGCAGCTCTCCCGGCGAGCAGTACTTC. Full variable domain (remainder filled in from reference TRBV11-3 and TRBJ2-7): EAGVVQSPRYKIIEKKQPVAFWCNPISGHNTLYWYLQNLGQGPELLIRYENEEAVDDSQLPKDRFSAERLKGVDSTLKIQPAELGDSAVYLCASSSPGEQYFGPGTRLTVT.

The chain carries TRBV2 and TRBJ2-7; the match to TRBD1 covers 8 bases. Germline V gene sequence: CDR1 SNHLY, CDR2 FYNNEI. V lost 8 bases to trimming and J lost 1 base; unmatched junction nucleotides: 7. This CDR3 has 14 amino acids. The CDR3 nucleotides read TGTGCCAGCCGATCCGGACAGGGATCCTACGAGCAGTACTTC. Translating it yields CASRSGQGSYEQYF.

The V and J genes are TRBV7-3 and TRBJ1-1; TRBD1 might be the D (5 bases). V was pared by 3 bases and J by 0 bases, with 8 bases between. The CDR3 runs 14 residues. CDR1 and CDR2 (germline): SGHTA, FQGTGA. In nucleotides, the CDR3 is TGTGCCAGCAGCTTGGGGGGGATGAACACTGAAGCTTTCTTT. It yields the protein CASSLGGMNTEAFF. The entire variable domain, with the rest obtained from reference TRBV7-3 and TRBJ1-1, is as follows: GAGVSQTPSNKVTEKGKYVELRCDPISGHTALYWYRQSLGQGPEFLIYFQGTGAADDSGLPNDRFFAVRPEGSVSTLKIQRTERGDSAVYLCASSLGGMNTEAFFGQGTRLTVV.

The chain combines TRBV7-3 with TRBJ2-3; D perhaps matches TRBD2 (6 bases). This CDR3 has 14 residues. Looked up from germline, CDR1 is SGHTA and CDR2 is FQGTGA. With 5 bases removed from V and 2 bases from J, the gap between germline ends came to 11 bases. The CDR3 here is CASSRSGLTDTQYF. The CDR3, as DNA: TGTGCCAGCAGCCGTAGCGGACTCACAGATACGCAGTATTTT.

This chain links TRBV6-8 with TRBJ2-7; TRBD1 aligns across 8 bases. Per the germline V gene, CDR1 is MNHGY and CDR2 is SAAAGT. This CDR3 is 11 amino acids long. The junction had 3 bases not matched to a gene; V was cut back by 6 bases and J by 8 bases. Here the CDR3 DNA reads TGTGCCAGCAGATACAGGGGGAAGCAGTACTTC. Its protein is CASRYRGKQYF.

This sequence joins TRBV5-1 and TRBJ1-3; D gene unclear. Trimming removed 2 bases from V and 4 bases from J, with 10 bases in between. Per germline, CDR1 SGHRS and CDR2 YFSETQ. CDR3 size: 14 residues. CDR3 bases: TGCGCCAGCAGCTTAGGAGGGAAAGGAAACACCATATATTTT. Encoded protein: CASSLGGKGNTIYF.